The clone carrying this TCR beta chain was picked up one time. V was shortened by 3 bases and J by 5 bases, with 7 bases between the two germline ends. The germline gives CDR1 KGHSH, CDR2 LQKENI. This CDR3 comprises 12 residues. The method was immunoSEQ multiplex PCR; TCRdb's version includes in-frame clones alone and lacks a portion of them. The sample holds approximately 97,000 clones, around 95% seen once. The sample originates from a study of technical replicates of blood from several donors. Sample: T cells isolated from PBMCs. This sequence joins TRBV18 and TRBJ1-1; the D is unclear. This clonotype originated in a human donor in good health. DNA of the CDR3: TGTGCCAGCTCACCTCGCCGGACTGAAGCTTTCTTT. Its protein product is CASSPRRTEAFF.